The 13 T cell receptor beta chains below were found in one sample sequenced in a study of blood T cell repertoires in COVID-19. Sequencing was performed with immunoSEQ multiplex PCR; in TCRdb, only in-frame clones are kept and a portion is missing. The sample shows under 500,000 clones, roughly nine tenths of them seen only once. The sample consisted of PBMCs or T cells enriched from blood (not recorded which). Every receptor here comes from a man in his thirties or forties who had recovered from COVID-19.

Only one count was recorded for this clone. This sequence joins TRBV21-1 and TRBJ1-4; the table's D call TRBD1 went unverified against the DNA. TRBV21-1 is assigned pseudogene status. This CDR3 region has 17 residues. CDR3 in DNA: TGTGCCAGCAGCAAAGGGAGGGGGCCTCGGGACGGTGAAAAACTGTTTTTT. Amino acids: CASSKGRGPRDGEKLFF.

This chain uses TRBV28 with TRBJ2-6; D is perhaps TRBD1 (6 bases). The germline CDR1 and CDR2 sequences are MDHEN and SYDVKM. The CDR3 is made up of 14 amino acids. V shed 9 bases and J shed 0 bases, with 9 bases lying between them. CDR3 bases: TGTGCCAGTGGACAGCACTCTGGGGCCAACGTCCTGACTTTC. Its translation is CASGQHSGANVLTF.

The CDR3: CASRPGGDGLGSNQPQHF. DNA for the CDR3: TGTGCCAGCAGGCCAGGGGGCGATGGGCTGGGGAGCAATCAGCCCCAGCATTTT. The J gene is TRBJ1-5, the V gene TRBV2; the match to TRBD1 covers 8 bases. CDR3 size: 18 residues. Germline V lookup: CDR1 SNHLY, CDR2 FYNNEI. V lost 6 bases, J lost 1 base, and 14 bases stayed unmatched. The whole variable domain, remainder taken from reference TRBV2 and TRBJ1-5, is EPEVTQTPSHQVTQMGQEVILRCVPISNHLYFYWYRQILGQKVEFLVSFYNNEISEKSEIFDDQFSVERPDGSNFTLKIRSTKLEDSAMYFCASRPGGDGLGSNQPQHFGDGTRLSIL.

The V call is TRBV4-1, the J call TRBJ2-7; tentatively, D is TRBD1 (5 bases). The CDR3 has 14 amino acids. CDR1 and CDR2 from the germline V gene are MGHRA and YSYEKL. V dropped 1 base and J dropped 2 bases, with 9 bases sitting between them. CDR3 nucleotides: TGCGCCAGCAGCCAAGGGGGCAGGACCTACGAGCAGTACTTC. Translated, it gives CASSQGGRTYEQYF.

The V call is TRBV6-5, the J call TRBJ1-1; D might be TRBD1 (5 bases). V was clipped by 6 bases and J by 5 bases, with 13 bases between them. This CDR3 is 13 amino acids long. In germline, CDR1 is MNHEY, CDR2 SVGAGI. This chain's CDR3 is CASRDQGSTEAFF. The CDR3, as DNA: TGTGCCAGCAGAGATCAGGGTAGTACTGAAGCTTTCTTT.

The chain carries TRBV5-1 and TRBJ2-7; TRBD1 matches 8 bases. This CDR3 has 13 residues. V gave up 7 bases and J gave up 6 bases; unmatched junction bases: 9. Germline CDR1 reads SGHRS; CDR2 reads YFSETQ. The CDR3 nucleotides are TGCGCCAGCCGGCGGGGCGGGACAGGCGAGCAGTACTTC. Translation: CASRRGGTGEQYF.

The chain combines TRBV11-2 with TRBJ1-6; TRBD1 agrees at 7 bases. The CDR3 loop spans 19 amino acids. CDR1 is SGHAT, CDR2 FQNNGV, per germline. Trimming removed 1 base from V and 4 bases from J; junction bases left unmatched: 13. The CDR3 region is CASSLGGAGQATYNSPLHF. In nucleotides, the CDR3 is TGTGCCAGCAGCTTAGGGGGCGCTGGACAGGCTACTTATAATTCACCCCTCCACTTT. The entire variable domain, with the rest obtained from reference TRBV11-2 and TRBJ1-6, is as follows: EAGVAQSPRYKIIEKRQSVAFWCNPISGHATLYWYQQILGQGPKLLIQFQNNGVVDDSQLPKDRFSAERLKGVDSTLKIQPAKLEDSAVYLCASSLGGAGQATYNSPLHFGNGTRLTVT.

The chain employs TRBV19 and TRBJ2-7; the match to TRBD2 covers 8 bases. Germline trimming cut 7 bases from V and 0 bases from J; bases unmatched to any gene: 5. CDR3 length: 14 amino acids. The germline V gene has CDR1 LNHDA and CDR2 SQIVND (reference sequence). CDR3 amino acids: CASKASGYSYEQYF. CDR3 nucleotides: TGTGCCAGTAAAGCTAGCGGGTACTCCTACGAGCAGTACTTC. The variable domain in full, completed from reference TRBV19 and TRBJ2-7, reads DGGITQSPKYLFRKEGQNVTLSCEQNLNHDAMYWYRQDPGQGLRLIYYSQIVNDFQKGDIAEGYSVSREKKESFPLTVTSAQKNPTAFYLCASKASGYSYEQYFGPGTRLTVT.

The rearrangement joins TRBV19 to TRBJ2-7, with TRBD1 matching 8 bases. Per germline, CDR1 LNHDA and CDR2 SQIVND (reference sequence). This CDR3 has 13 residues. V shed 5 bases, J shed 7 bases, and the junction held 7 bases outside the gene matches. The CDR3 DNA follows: TGTGCCAGTAGTTCCTGGACAGGGATTGAGCAGTACTTC. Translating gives CASSSWTGIEQYF.

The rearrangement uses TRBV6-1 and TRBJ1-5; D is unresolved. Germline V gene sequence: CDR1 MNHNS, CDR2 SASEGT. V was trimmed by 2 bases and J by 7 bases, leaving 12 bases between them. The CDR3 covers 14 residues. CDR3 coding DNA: TGTGCCAGCAGTGAAATCCCAGCGGGGCAGCCCCAGCATTTT. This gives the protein CASSEIPAGQPQHF.

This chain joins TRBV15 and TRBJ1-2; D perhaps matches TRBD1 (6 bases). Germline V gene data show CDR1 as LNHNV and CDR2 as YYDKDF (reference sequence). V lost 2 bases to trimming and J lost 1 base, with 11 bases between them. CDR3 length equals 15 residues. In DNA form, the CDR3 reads TGTGCCACCAGCAGACAGGGACAACATAACTATGGCTACACCTTC. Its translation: CATSRQGQHNYGYTF.

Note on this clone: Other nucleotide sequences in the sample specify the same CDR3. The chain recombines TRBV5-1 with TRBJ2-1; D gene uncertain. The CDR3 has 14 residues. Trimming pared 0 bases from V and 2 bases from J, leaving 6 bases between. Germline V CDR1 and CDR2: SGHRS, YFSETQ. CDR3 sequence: CASSLAGPYNEQFF. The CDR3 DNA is TGCGCCAGCAGCTTGGCGGGTCCCTACAATGAGCAGTTCTTC.

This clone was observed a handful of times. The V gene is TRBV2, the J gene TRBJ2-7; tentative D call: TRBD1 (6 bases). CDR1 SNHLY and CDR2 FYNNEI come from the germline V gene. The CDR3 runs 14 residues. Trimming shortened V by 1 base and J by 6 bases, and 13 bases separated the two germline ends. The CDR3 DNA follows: TGTGCCAGCAGTGAAGAGACAGGTTTTGTCGAGCAGTACTTC. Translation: CASSEETGFVEQYF.